The rows below give T cell receptor beta chains drawn from one sample of a study of blood T cell repertoires in COVID-19. Clones were read by immunoSEQ multiplex PCR, and TCRdb kept only the in-frame ones, dropping some. Here the sample spans fewer than 300,000 clones, roughly 84% being singletons. Specimen: peripheral blood. All receptors derive from a human donor in a cohort sampled during active COVID-19. Each CDR3 is given without its conserved first and last residue. The D gene is left open where the match is weak.

D,V,length,J,CDR3
TRBD2,TRBV29-1,15,TRBJ2-1,SASGLAGGRLGNEQF
-,TRBV9,14,TRBJ1-1,ASSNRGIQENTEAF
TRBD1,TRBV7-9,14,TRBJ1-1,ASSKQGYNPRAEAF
-,TRBV6-5,10,TRBJ2-1,ASTDTYNEQF
-,TRBV18,11,TRBJ2-5,ASSPKQGETQY
TRBD2,TRBV7-3,11,TRBJ2-1,ASSTRTGGEQF
TRBD2,TRBV19,15,TRBJ2-5,ASSSRTSGRAGETQY
-,TRBV18,12,TRBJ2-7,ASSQNVGVQEQY
TRBD1,TRBV6-5,13,TRBJ1-1,ASRGLGQGNTEAF
-,TRBV11-2,13,TRBJ1-1,ASSFAMGGRTEAF
-,TRBV7-9,12,TRBJ2-7,ASSLPGTTFEQY
-,TRBV6-6,13,TRBJ2-4,ASSYSQTGENIQY
TRBD1,TRBV4-3,14,TRBJ2-2,ASSQRDRGITGELF
TRBD1,TRBV7-2,12,TRBJ1-2,ASSNRGLGYGYT
TRBD1,TRBV2,12,TRBJ2-7,ASSPDRGNYEQY
TRBD1,TRBV27,11,TRBJ1-1,ASSFRRQGEAF
-,TRBV3-1/TRBV3-2,11,TRBJ2-3,ASSPDTRDTQY
-,TRBV4-3,12,TRBJ1-1,ASSRGEATNEAF
TRBD2,TRBV7-6,13,TRBJ2-7,ASRSGGGAAGEQY
-,TRBV20-1,9,TRBJ2-7,SAVTGYEQY
-,TRBV5-1,13,TRBJ1-3,ASSLEFSSGNTIY
TRBD1,TRBV4-1,14,TRBJ1-1,ASSSGFGQGAIGAF
-,TRBV7-9,14,TRBJ2-7,ASSDIVDLGGPEQY
-,TRBV27,13,TRBJ1-6,ASKIQSSYNSPLH
TRBD1,TRBV6-2/TRBV6-3,12,TRBJ1-2,ASSYGTGKGGYT
TRBD1,TRBV28,14,TRBJ2-1,ASSSWDRGGYNEQF
TRBD1,TRBV12-3/TRBV12-4,10,TRBJ2-2,ASRQGAGELF
TRBD2,TRBV5-1,11,TRBJ2-7,ASGLAAAYEQY
-,TRBV6-6,12,TRBJ2-2,ASRGALLAGELF
TRBD2,TRBV7-2,13,TRBJ2-1,ASSPGLAGYNEQF
-,TRBV5-6,11,TRBJ2-5,ASSPTGLVAQY
TRBD1,TRBV5-5,11,TRBJ2-2,ASSATGTGELF
-,TRBV19,15,TRBJ2-1,ASSPQGSGYSYNEQF
TRBD2,TRBV27,11,TRBJ2-3,ASSSGRSDTQY
-,TRBV6-2/TRBV6-3,10,TRBJ2-7,ASSEDTYEQY
-,TRBV3-1/TRBV3-2,10,TRBJ2-3,ASRGYADTQY
TRBD2,TRBV19,15,TRBJ2-3,ASSIDRSGISTDTQY
-,TRBV6-5,11,TRBJ1-1,ASSYSRNTEAF
-,TRBV21-1,12,TRBJ1-3,ASSLQGRGNTIY
-,TRBV7-9,14,TRBJ1-4,ASSPNWGRPNEKLF
TRBD2,TRBV11-2,14,TRBJ2-3,ASSLVWGLGSATQY
-,TRBV28,12,TRBJ1-4,ASSLPGSNEKLF
-,TRBV9,11,TRBJ1-6,ASSVIDNSPLH
-,TRBV29-1,13,TRBJ2-2,SVHVDSGMTGELF
TRBD1,TRBV20-1,11,TRBJ1-5,SASSGGGQPQH
TRBD1,TRBV5-6,13,TRBJ1-6,ASSYNPGQGSPLH
-,TRBV7-8,11,TRBJ2-7,ASSLGNAYEQY
-,TRBV21-1,14,TRBJ1-3,ASSKDRESPGNTIY
-,TRBV12-3/TRBV12-4,11,TRBJ2-2,ASRQENTGELF
TRBD1,TRBV6-6,12,TRBJ2-7,ASSWDRATYEQY
TRBD2,TRBV7-9,14,TRBJ2-3,ASSAQSGSSTDTQY
-,TRBV12-3/TRBV12-4,11,TRBJ1-2,ASSFGLNYGYT
-,TRBV25-1,9,TRBJ2-5,APSCGETQY
TRBD1,TRBV15,13,TRBJ2-7,ATSRGRDRGNEQY